Each of the 15 T cell receptor beta chains below was sequenced from the same sample in a study of shared clonotypes between healthy human individuals. TCRdb's copy holds only in-frame clones and misses some; the assay was immunoSEQ multiplex PCR. Of 2.3 million or so clones in the sample, roughly 93% were seen once. Sequences were obtained from naive CD4+ T cells from PBMCs. Stated subset: CD45RA+ positively selected. The receptor set was obtained from a man aged 18 to 29 in good health. Some clones in this sample may be carry-over from other donors' samples.

The chain employs TRBV5-1 and TRBJ1-2, with D tentatively TRBD1 (6 bases). Trimming cost V 0 bases and J 8 bases, with 17 bases left between them. The CDR3 spans 15 residues. Germline CDR1 reads SGHRS; CDR2 reads YFSETQ. The CDR3 region is CASSLAVAGAQGYTF. CDR3 bases: TGCGCCAGCAGCTTGGCCGTGGCAGGGGCGCAAGGCTACACCTTC.

Points on this clone: The sample has other DNA sequences that encode this CDR3 too. The V and J genes are TRBV7-2 and TRBJ2-1; D not certain. The germline V gene has CDR1 SGHTA and CDR2 FQGNSA. The CDR3 spans 11 residues. The germline V and J ends were trimmed by 5 bases and 7 bases, with 6 bases remaining between them. Here the CDR3 reads CASSRLNEQFF. The CDR3 DNA reads TGTGCCAGCAGCCGCCTTAATGAGCAGTTCTTC.

The chain combines TRBV18 with TRBJ1-4; 7 bases fit TRBD1. The CDR3 contains 14 residues. V was pared by 2 bases and J by 5 bases, with 2 bases of the junction left unmatched. The germline V gene encodes CDR1 KGHSH and CDR2 LQKENI. The CDR3 sequence: CASSPGQVNEKLFF. DNA of the CDR3: TGTGCCAGCTCACCAGGACAGGTCAATGAAAAACTGTTTTTT.

Here the CDR3 reads CASTLNSGANVLTF. The CDR3, as DNA: TGTGCCAGCACCCTCAACTCTGGGGCCAACGTCCTGACTTTC. This chain joins TRBV27 and TRBJ2-6; D is uncertain. V was cut by 7 bases and J by 0 bases, with 7 bases left in between. This CDR3 is built from 14 residues. The germline V gene encodes CDR1 MNHEY and CDR2 SMNVEV (reference sequence).

The chain has TRBV6-1 and TRBJ2-2; 7 positions match TRBD2. The CDR3 sequence is 18 residues long. The ends lost 3 bases at V and 2 bases at J; junction bases unmatched: 12. CDR1 and CDR2 (germline): MNHNS, SASEGT. CDR3 protein: CASSDSWGRESNTGELFF. The CDR3 region has the DNA TGTGCCAGCAGTGATAGTTGGGGGAGGGAGAGCAACACCGGGGAGCTGTTTTTT.

CDR3 protein: CASSSGDLGSNQPQHF. For the CDR3, the DNA is TGTGCCAGCAGTTCCGGGGACCTCGGAAGCAATCAGCCCCAGCATTTT. The chain couples TRBV28 to TRBJ1-5; D might be TRBD1 (5 bases). V was clipped by 4 bases and J by 1 base, with 14 bases between them. The CDR3 has 16 amino acids. Germline CDR1 and CDR2: MDHEN and SYDVKM.

This clone was detected only once. The chain is built from TRBV19 and TRBJ1-5, with D possibly being TRBD1 (6 bases). The CDR3 spans 16 residues. CDR1 is LNHDA, CDR2 SQIVND, per germline (reference sequence). Trimming removed 3 bases at V and 2 bases at J, with 14 bases between. DNA for the CDR3: TGTGCCAGTAGTATCGGGGGCTTGGGTGGCAATCAGCCCCAGCATTTT. Amino acids: CASSIGGLGGNQPQHF.

The gene calls are TRBV7-2 and TRBJ2-5, with D possibly TRBD2 on 5 matching bases. The germline V gene encodes CDR1 SGHTA and CDR2 FQGNSA. This CDR3 comprises 15 residues. V lost 6 bases and J lost 5, with 19 bases in between. As DNA, the CDR3 is TGTGCCAGCAGACTAGGGTCGGCCCGCCGGGAGACCCAGTACTTC. Amino acid sequence: CASRLGSARRETQYF. The whole variable domain, remainder taken from reference TRBV7-2 and TRBJ2-5, is GAGVSQSPSNKVTEKGKDVELRCDPISGHTALYWYRQSLGQGLEFLIYFQGNSAPDKSGLPSDRFSAERTGGSVSTLTIQRTQQEDSAVYLCASRLGSARRETQYFGPGTRLLVL.

The chain recombines TRBV19 with TRBJ1-5; D gene unclear. The CDR3 totals 16 residues. Trimming cost V 9 bases and J 0 bases, with 18 bases left between them. Germline values: CDR1 LNHDA, CDR2 SQIVND (reference sequence). CDR3 loop: CASLQLGFNSNQPQHF. DNA of the CDR3: TGTGCCAGCCTACAGCTGGGATTCAATAGCAATCAGCCCCAGCATTTT.

The chain combines TRBV7-9 with TRBJ1-3; 7 bases align to TRBD1. Germline V gene lookup returns CDR1 SEHNR and CDR2 FQNEAQ (reference sequence). The V and J ends lost 4 bases and 4 bases, in that order; junction bases with no gene match: 7. The CDR3 is 15 amino acids. The CDR3 spells CASSSGGGQGNTIYF. The CDR3 region has the DNA TGTGCCAGCAGCTCCGGGGGGGGACAGGGAAACACCATATATTTT.

The chain carries TRBV28 and TRBJ1-2; TRBD1 matches 7 bases. Germline values: CDR1 MDHEN, CDR2 SYDVKM. The CDR3 length is 13 residues. The V gene end was trimmed by 6 bases and the J gene end by 6 bases; junction bases not matched to a gene: 7. DNA of the CDR3: TGTGCCAGCAGGCCGACAGGGACGAATGGCTACACCTTC. Protein: CASRPTGTNGYTF.

In the case of this clone: This same CDR3 is encoded by further DNA sequences in the sample. CDR3 sequence (DNA): TGTGCCAGTCGCCAGGGAAATCAGCCCCAGCATTTT. Its translation is CASRQGNQPQHF. J is TRBJ1-5 and V is TRBV6-5; TRBD1 is a possible D gene (5 bases). The CDR3 contains 12 residues. Germline V lookup: CDR1 MNHEY, CDR2 SVGAGI. Trimming left V 9 bases short and J 4 bases short, with 10 bases between.

The J gene is TRBJ1-4, the V gene TRBV7-9; D not resolved. CDR3 length equals 17 residues. Germline V gives CDR1 SEHNR, CDR2 FQNEAQ (reference sequence). The V gene lost 2 bases and the J gene lost 0 bases, with 13 bases spanning the gap. The CDR3 sequence: CASSLLLTVATNEKLFF. As DNA, the CDR3 is TGTGCCAGCAGCTTATTGCTGACGGTCGCAACTAATGAAAAACTGTTTTTT.

The chain links TRBV18 to TRBJ1-2, with TRBD1 matching 10 bases. The V gene end was trimmed by 5 bases and the J gene end by 7 bases; junction bases not matched to a gene: 10. Germline CDR1 KGHSH, CDR2 LQKENI. The CDR3 consists of 15 residues. The CDR3 spells CASSTGTGDEAGYTF. Here the CDR3 DNA reads TGTGCCAGCTCAACCGGGACAGGGGACGAAGCTGGCTACACCTTC.

V is TRBV18 and J is TRBJ1-2; a weak D match, TRBD1 (5 bases). With 3 bases removed from V and 8 bases from J, the gap between germline ends came to 13 bases. Germline CDR1 reads KGHSH; CDR2 reads LQKENI. CDR3 length equals 13 residues. CDR3 loop: CASSPETELGYTF. CDR3 nucleotide sequence: TGTGCCAGCTCACCGGAGACAGAGCTCGGCTACACCTTC.